This TCR beta chain was identified in a study of blood T cell repertoires in COVID-19. The sample holds one count of this clone. Here immunoSEQ multiplex PCR was the method, and the copy in TCRdb shows in-frame clones only, minus some. The repertoire has 200,000 or so clones, about 86% of them found once; the top ten carry roughly 3.8%. CDR1 is SGHTA, CDR2 FQGNSA, per germline. The CDR3 totals 13 residues. Trimming removed 1 base at V and 4 bases at J, with 5 bases between. The V and J genes are TRBV7-2 and TRBJ2-1; D call uncertain. Sequencing used PBMCs or T cells enriched from blood (not recorded which). This clonotype was sampled from a middle-aged woman with acute COVID-19. The chain's CDR3 is CASSLVRYNEQFF. In nucleotides, the CDR3 is TGTGCCAGCAGCTTAGTTAGATACAATGAGCAGTTCTTC.